This T cell receptor beta chain appears in the sequencing data of a study of blood T cell repertoires in COVID-19. Study-wide context: The analysed material was cDNA or gDNA that came from T cells, B-cell-depleted T cells, or PBMCs.

Per the original methods: It was from reference gene primer amplification that nucleated cell counts were estimated. Only in-frame clones appear in the TCRdb table, and some are missing; sequencing was by immunoSEQ multiplex PCR. Clonal size and the V and J genes are those of that table, whereas D and trimming came from the DNA. The table includes hundreds of thousands of clones, roughly 90% detected once. Ages ranged from roughly 18 to 95 years, with residence in 24 US areas. The germline V gene encodes CDR1 SGHRS and CDR2 YFSETQ. The CDR3 length is 14 residues. V trimming: 3 bases; J trimming: 4 bases; junction bases outside the gene matches: 4.

The TCR comes from a woman aged 25 to 39 who had recovered from COVID-19. This chain connects TRBV5-1 to TRBJ1-2; the match to TRBD1 covers 9 bases. The sample was PBMCs or T cells enriched from blood (not recorded which). The CDR3 sequence: CASSWDRVAYGYTF. As DNA, the CDR3 is TGCGCCAGCAGCTGGGACAGGGTGGCCTATGGCTACACCTTC.